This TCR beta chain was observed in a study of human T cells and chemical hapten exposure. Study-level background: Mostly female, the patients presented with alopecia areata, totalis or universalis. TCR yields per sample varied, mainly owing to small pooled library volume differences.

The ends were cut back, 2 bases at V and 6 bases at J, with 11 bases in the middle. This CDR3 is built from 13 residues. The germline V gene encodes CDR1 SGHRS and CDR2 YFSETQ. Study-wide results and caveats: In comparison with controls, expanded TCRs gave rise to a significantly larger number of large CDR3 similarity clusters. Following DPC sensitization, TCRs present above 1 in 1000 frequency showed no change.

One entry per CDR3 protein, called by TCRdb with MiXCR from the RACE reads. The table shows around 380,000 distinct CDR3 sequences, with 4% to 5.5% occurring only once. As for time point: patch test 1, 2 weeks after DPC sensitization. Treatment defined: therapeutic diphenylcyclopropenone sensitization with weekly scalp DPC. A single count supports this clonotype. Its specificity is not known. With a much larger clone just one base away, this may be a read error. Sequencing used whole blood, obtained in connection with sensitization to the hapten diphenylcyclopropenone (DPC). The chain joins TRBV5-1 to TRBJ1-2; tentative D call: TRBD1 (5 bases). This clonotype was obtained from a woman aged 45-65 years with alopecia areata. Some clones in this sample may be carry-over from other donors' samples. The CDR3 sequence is CASSFGGMDGYTF. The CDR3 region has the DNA TGCGCCAGCAGCTTTGGGGGGATGGATGGCTACACCTTC.